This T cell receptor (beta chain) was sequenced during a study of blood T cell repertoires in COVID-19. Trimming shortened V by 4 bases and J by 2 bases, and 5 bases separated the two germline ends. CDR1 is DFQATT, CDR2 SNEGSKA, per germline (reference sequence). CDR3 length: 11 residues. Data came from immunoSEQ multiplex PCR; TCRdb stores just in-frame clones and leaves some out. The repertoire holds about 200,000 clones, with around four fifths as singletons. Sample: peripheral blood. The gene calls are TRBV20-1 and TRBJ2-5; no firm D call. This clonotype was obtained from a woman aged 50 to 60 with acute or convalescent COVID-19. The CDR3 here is CSANSQETQYF. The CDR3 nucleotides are TGCAGTGCTAATAGTCAAGAGACCCAGTACTTC.